These T cell receptor beta chains were read from a single sample in a study of blood T cell repertoires in COVID-19. Produced via immunoSEQ multiplex PCR; TCRdb's table is partial and in-frame only. This table has about 170,000 clones, about 89% appearing once. Sequences were obtained from peripheral blood. These receptors all come from a man aged 65 to 79 with acute or convalescent COVID-19. Both conserved end residues are part of each CDR3. A D gene is named only where the DNA matches it firmly. Size is stated for part of the rows, as once, few or many counts, or as a class when the clone is expanded.

D gene | J gene | CDR3 length | V gene | clone size | CDR3 DNA | CDR3 protein
- | TRBJ2-7 | 14 | TRBV2 | - | TGTGCCAGCAGTCTGACTAGGGCCCAGTCCTCCTCGTACTTC | CASSLTRAQSSSYF
TRBD1 | TRBJ2-1 | 13 | TRBV10-1 | - | TGCGCCAGCAGCCGGGACAGTTACAATGAGCAGTTCTTC | CASSRDSYNEQFF
TRBD1 | TRBJ2-1 | 16 | TRBV4-1 | once | TGCGCCAGCAGCCAAGATGGACAGGGGGCTTACAATGAGCAGTTCTTC | CASSQDGQGAYNEQFF
TRBD2 | TRBJ2-3 | 14 | TRBV11-2 | - | TGTGCCAGCAGCCGAGGACTAGCAGGAGATACGCAGTATTTT | CASSRGLAGDTQYF
- | TRBJ1-3 | 14 | TRBV7-8 | - | TGTGCCAGCAGCTTAAGAGGCATTGGAAACACCATATATTTT | CASSLRGIGNTIYF
- | TRBJ1-6 | 14 | TRBV11-2 | - | TGTGCCAGCAGGGGGGCGGGGGGAGGCTCACCCCTCCACTTT | CASRGAGGGSPLHF
TRBD1 | TRBJ1-5 | 15 | TRBV28 | - | TGTGCCAGCGCGACAGGGTTTAGGGGCAATCAGCCCCAGCATTTT | CASATGFRGNQPQHF
TRBD1 | TRBJ2-3 | 16 | TRBV19 | few | TGTGCCAGTAGCCGACAGGGGGCAGTGGGCACAGATACGCAGTATTTT | CASSRQGAVGTDTQYF
- | TRBJ2-1 | 15 | TRBV29-1 | - | TGCAGCGTTGAAGGGAGCCCTCACCTCTACAATGAGCAGTTCTTC | CSVEGSPHLYNEQFF
- | TRBJ1-4 | 14 | TRBV28 | - | TGTGCCAGCAGTTTGGGAGGGTCGGGGGAAAAACTGTTTTTT | CASSLGGSGEKLFF
- | TRBJ2-1 | 16 | TRBV5-1 | - | TGCGCCAGCAGCTTGGGGGGCCCGGGACTTCACAATGAGCAGTTCTTC | CASSLGGPGLHNEQFF
- | TRBJ2-7 | 15 | TRBV19 | - | TGTGCCAGTAGTATTAGGTGGCCGGGGTCCTACGAGCAGTACTTC | CASSIRWPGSYEQYF
TRBD1 | TRBJ1-1 | 15 | TRBV5-4 | - | TGTGCCAGCAGGCGTACAGGGGGCATGAACACTGAAGCTTTCTTT | CASRRTGGMNTEAFF
- | TRBJ1-3 | 15 | TRBV7-9 | - | TGTGCCAGCAGCCGTCGGGGGGGCCCTGGAAACACCATATATTTT | CASSRRGGPGNTIYF
TRBD2 | TRBJ2-3 | 16 | TRBV20-1 | - | TGCAGTGCTAGTGACCCAGGGACTAGCGGGACAGATACGCAGTATTTT | CSASDPGTSGTDTQYF
TRBD1 | TRBJ1-2 | 18 | TRBV3-1/TRBV3-2 | - | TGTGCCAGCAGCCAAGATGCCCACCGGCAGGGGGCCTTCTATGGCTACACCTTC | CASSQDAHRQGAFYGYTF
TRBD1 | TRBJ1-1 | 14 | TRBV7-9 | - | TGTGCCAGCAGCTCGGGACAGGGACACACTGAAGCTTTCTTT | CASSSGQGHTEAFF
TRBD2 | TRBJ2-5 | 16 | TRBV7-2 | - | TGTGCCAGCAGCCCCTCACTAGCGGGGGCCCAAGAGACCCAGTACTTC | CASSPSLAGAQETQYF
TRBD1 | TRBJ1-1 | 16 | TRBV18 | - | TGTGCCAGCTCACTCCTTCGCGGGGCAGGGGGCACTGAAGCTTTCTTT | CASSLLRGAGGTEAFF
- | TRBJ2-1 | 13 | TRBV11-2 | - | TGTGCCAGCAGCTTGGATAGCAGCAATGAGCAGTTCTTC | CASSLDSSNEQFF
TRBD2 | TRBJ2-5 | 14 | TRBV6-2/TRBV6-3 | - | TGTGCCAGCAGTTACTCCAGACTAGCCTTACCCCAGTACTTC | CASSYSRLALPQYF
- | TRBJ1-4 | 15 | TRBV28 | few | TGTGCCAGCAGTTTAATTCCTGCAACTAATGAAAAACTGTTTTTT | CASSLIPATNEKLFF
TRBD1 | TRBJ2-3 | 13 | TRBV24-1 | - | TGTGCCACCAGTGGCAGGGGGACAGATACGCAGTATTTT | CATSGRGTDTQYF
- | TRBJ2-7 | 13 | TRBV2 | - | TGTGCCAGCAGTTATCTAAAGACCTACGAGCAGTACTTC | CASSYLKTYEQYF
- | TRBJ1-2 | 16 | TRBV7-2 | - | TGTGCCAGCAGCTATAGGGGGAATTCGGGAAACTATGGCTACACCTTC | CASSYRGNSGNYGYTF
TRBD1 | TRBJ2-5 | 14 | TRBV28 | - | TGTGCCAGCAGTTTTGTGGACAGGGAAGAGACCCAGTACTTC | CASSFVDREETQYF
- | TRBJ2-2 | 13 | TRBV3-1/TRBV3-2 | - | TGTGCCAGCAGCTCCAGCGGGACCGGGGAGCTGTTTTTT | CASSSSGTGELFF
- | TRBJ2-7 | 16 | TRBV7-6 | few | TGTGCCAGCAGCTCGGAGCCAAGACGAGGATCTTACGAGCAGTACTTC | CASSSEPRRGSYEQYF
TRBD2 | TRBJ2-7 | 16 | TRBV28 | - | TGTGCCAGCAGTTCTTGGACTAGCGGGAGTGTCTACGAGCAGTACTTC | CASSSWTSGSVYEQYF
- | TRBJ1-4 | 15 | TRBV19 | - | TGTGCCAGTAGTTCGGGGGTTGGAACTAATGAAAAACTGTTTTTT | CASSSGVGTNEKLFF
TRBD1 | TRBJ2-7 | 14 | TRBV5-1 | - | TGCGCCAGCAGCCTGGGACAGGGGGCCAGCGAGCAGTACTTC | CASSLGQGASEQYF
- | TRBJ2-3 | 12 | TRBV9 | - | TGTGCCAGCAGCGGTTCAGGGTTGGCGCAGTATTTT | CASSGSGLAQYF
- | TRBJ2-7 | 11 | TRBV29-1 | - | TGCAGCGACGCTACAGCCTACGAGCAGTACTTC | CSDATAYEQYF
- | TRBJ2-7 | 13 | TRBV28 | - | TGTGCCAGCAGTCCAGGGGTCTCCTACGAGCAGTACTTC | CASSPGVSYEQYF
- | TRBJ2-3 | 12 | TRBV29-1 | - | TGCAGCGTTGAAGGTAGCGCTGGTACGCAGTATTTT | CSVEGSAGTQYF
- | TRBJ1-6 | 14 | TRBV9 | - | TGTGCCAGCAGCGCCCGGGACAAGAATTCACCCCTCCACTTT | CASSARDKNSPLHF
- | TRBJ2-1 | 13 | TRBV25-1 | once | TGTGCCAGCAGTGAACCGCTAACGCGCGCGCAGTTCTTC | CASSEPLTRAQFF